A selection of T cell receptor beta chains follows, all from one sample in a study of Ad26.COV2.S vaccination and SARS-CoV-2 variants. The data were produced by immunoSEQ multiplex PCR, yet TCRdb's version contains in-frame clones alone and is incomplete. The sample lists roughly 320,000 clones; around 86% were seen once. Sample: peripheral blood, taken in a trial of Ad26.COV2.S vaccine versus placebo. All receptors come from a person between 18 and 65 years old who received the Ad26.COV2.S COVID-19 vaccine or a placebo. Each CDR3 is given with its conserved first and last residue. A D gene is named only where the DNA matches it firmly. Size is stated for part of the rows, as once, few or many counts, or as a class when the clone is expanded.

>TRBV30|TRBJ1-1|NA|NA
TGTGCCTGGACCAGGAGCAACACTGAAGCTTTCTTT
CAWTRSNTEAFF
>TRBV12-3/TRBV12-4|TRBJ2-1|NA|TRBD1
TGTGCCAGCAGTCATGGACAGGGCCATGAGCAGTTCTTC
CASSHGQGHEQFF
>TRBV5-8|TRBJ2-7|few|NA
TGTGCCGCTCGACCCTCTTTAGTTTACGAGCAGTACTTC
CAARPSLVYEQYF
>TRBV27|TRBJ2-7|NA|NA
TGTGCCAGCAGTTTAGGAAACTCCTACGAGCAGTACTTC
CASSLGNSYEQYF
>TRBV3-1/TRBV3-2|TRBJ2-2|NA|TRBD1
TGTGCCAGCACCAACAGGGGGGGGACAGGGTCCACCGGGGAGCTGTTTTTT
CASTNRGGTGSTGELFF
>TRBV6-2/TRBV6-3|TRBJ1-6|NA|NA
TGTGCCAGCAGTCGGCTCCGGGTGAGGTCACCCCTCCACTTT
CASSRLRVRSPLHF
>TRBV30|TRBJ1-6|NA|TRBD1
TGTGCCAGCCATCCCTACGGACAGGGAAATTCACCCCTCCACTTT
CASHPYGQGNSPLHF
>TRBV11-2|TRBJ2-1|NA|TRBD2
TGTGCCAGCAGCGGCCGACCGGGAGGGCCACTCTACAATGAGCAGTTCTTC
CASSGRPGGPLYNEQFF
>TRBV9|TRBJ1-3|few|NA
TGTGCCAGCAGCGTAGAGACAGGAAACACCATATATTTT
CASSVETGNTIYF
>TRBV9|TRBJ2-1|NA|TRBD2
TGTGCCAGCAGCGTCCTCGGGGCGCGGGGGGGCCCGTACAATGAGCAGTTCTTC
CASSVLGARGGPYNEQFF
>TRBV7-2|TRBJ1-1|once|NA
TGTGCCAGCAGCTACACAGCGGGGGGGACTGAAGCTTTCTTT
CASSYTAGGTEAFF
>TRBV7-3|TRBJ1-6|NA|NA
TGTGCCAGCAGCTTAGGGGCAGGGAGGAATTCACCCCTCCACTTT
CASSLGAGRNSPLHF
>TRBV30|TRBJ1-5|few|NA
TGTGCCTGGAGTCTCCACAAGAATCAGCCCCAGCATTTT
CAWSLHKNQPQHF
>TRBV2|TRBJ2-3|NA|NA
TGTGCCAGCAGTGAAACGGACTTGCGGGGGCCTAGCACAGATACGCAGTATTTT
CASSETDLRGPSTDTQYF
>TRBV11-1|TRBJ1-6|NA|NA
TGTGCCAGCAGCTTATTTAGGACCACTTCACCCCTCCACTTT
CASSLFRTTSPLHF
>TRBV12-3/TRBV12-4|TRBJ2-5|NA|NA
TGTGCCAGCAGCCTGTACCAAGAGACCCAGTACTTC
CASSLYQETQYF
>TRBV6-2/TRBV6-3|TRBJ2-7|NA|NA
TGTGCCAGCAGTTACTCGACGGGAACGTCCTACGAGCAGTACTTC
CASSYSTGTSYEQYF
>TRBV5-1|TRBJ2-6|NA|NA
TGCGCCAGCAGCTCCATCAGGGATAGTGGGGCCAACGTCCTGACTTTC
CASSSIRDSGANVLTF
>TRBV4-3|TRBJ1-1|once|NA
TGCGCCAGCAGACCCGGACCACCGAACACTGAAGCTTTCTTT
CASRPGPPNTEAFF
>TRBV25-1|TRBJ1-4|NA|NA
TGTGCCAGCAGTGGTCTGAGTGGGGAAAAACTGTTTTTT
CASSGLSGEKLFF
>TRBV5-6|TRBJ2-4|NA|TRBD1
TGTGCCAGCAGCTTGAACAGGGGGCTAAACATTCAGTACTTC
CASSLNRGLNIQYF
>TRBV15|TRBJ1-2|NA|NA
TGTGCCACCAGCAGAGAAAGGAGGGGCGGCTACACCTTC
CATSRERRGGYTF
>TRBV9|TRBJ2-1|once|TRBD2
TGTGCCAGCAGCCCGGGACTAGCACTGAGGAATGAGCAGTTCTTC
CASSPGLALRNEQFF
>TRBV19|TRBJ2-2|NA|NA
TGTGCCAGTAGTATAGTAAAGGGTCCCGGGGAGCTGTTTTTT
CASSIVKGPGELFF
>TRBV6-5|TRBJ1-5|NA|NA
TGTGCCAGTAACGCAGGGGCTAGCAATCAGCCCCAGCATTTT
CASNAGASNQPQHF
>TRBV29-1|TRBJ2-3|few|TRBD2
TGCAGCGTTGACAAACTAGCGGGGGGGTTGGGAGATACGCAGTATTTT
CSVDKLAGGLGDTQYF
>TRBV9|TRBJ1-5|NA|NA
TGTGCCAGCAGCACGTGGGGAGGTCTCGATCAGCCCCAGCATTTT
CASSTWGGLDQPQHF
>TRBV5-1|TRBJ2-5|NA|TRBD1
TGCGCCAGCAGCCGCCAGCCGGGACAGGGTCAAGAGACCCAGTACTTC
CASSRQPGQGQETQYF
>TRBV7-6|TRBJ2-3|NA|TRBD2
TGTGCCAGCAGCTCTCGGGGGGGCCCTAGCACAGATACGCAGTATTTT
CASSSRGGPSTDTQYF
>TRBV11-2|TRBJ2-7|NA|NA
TGTGCCAGCAGCTTATCCGGTCCTAACGAGCAGTACTTC
CASSLSGPNEQYF
>TRBV6-6|TRBJ2-1|NA|TRBD1
TGTGCCAGCAGTACTTACAGGGGAAAGGACAATGAGCAGTTCTTC
CASSTYRGKDNEQFF
>TRBV13|TRBJ2-7|NA|NA
TGTGCGAGCACGGGCAGCAACTCCTACGAGCAGTACTTC
CASTGSNSYEQYF
>TRBV19|TRBJ1-2|NA|NA
TGTGCCAGTAGTAGCGCAGGGGATGGGTTTGACTATGGCTACACCTTC
CASSSAGDGFDYGYTF
>TRBV19|TRBJ2-2|NA|NA
TGTGCCAGTATCAGGGGGAACACCGGGGAGCTGTTTTTT
CASIRGNTGELFF
>TRBV27|TRBJ1-1|NA|NA
TGTGCCAGCAGTTTAACAGAGAACACTGAAGCTTTCTTT
CASSLTENTEAFF
>TRBV6-5|TRBJ2-1|once|NA
TGTGCCAGCAGTTGGGGGTGGGAGCAGTTCTTC
CASSWGWEQFF
>TRBV5-1|TRBJ1-1|NA|NA
TGCGCCAGCAGCGCGGACAGTGACAACACTGAAGCTTTCTTT
CASSADSDNTEAFF
>TRBV4-2|TRBJ1-6|NA|NA
TGTGCCAGCAGCCAAAGCCTAAGCTCCTATAATTCACCCCTCCACTTT
CASSQSLSSYNSPLHF
>TRBV5-4|TRBJ2-7|NA|NA
TGTGCCAGCAGTTTGGGGGAATACGAGCAGTACTTC
CASSLGEYEQYF
>TRBV12-3/TRBV12-4|TRBJ2-7|NA|NA
TGTGCCAGCACCAAGGGGACGGGCGAGCAGTACTTC
CASTKGTGEQYF
>TRBV14|TRBJ2-7|once|NA
TGTGCCAGCAGCCAGAGAACAGGGTACTACGAGCAGTACTTC
CASSQRTGYYEQYF